Shown below are 28 T cell receptor beta chains from a single sample sequenced in a study of beta chain features in type 1 diabetes. The entirety of the isolated RNA underwent reverse transcription, so expressed TCRB transcripts were sequenced. TCRdb's table, derived via immunoSEQ multiplex PCR, lists solely in-frame clones and lacks some. This table has 200,000 to 250,000 clones, about 11% appearing once. The sample was central memory CD4+ T cells from blood. The receptors originated from a man between 18 and 29 years old in good health.

This clone was counted only a few times. This chain connects TRBV21-1 to TRBJ2-5; no DNA check was done on the table's D call, TRBD2. TRBV21-1 is termed a pseudogene. The length of the CDR3 is 16 residues. CDR3 nucleotide sequence: TGTGCCAGCAGCAAAGGGGGACTAGCGGTCCAAGAGACCCAGTACTTC. Its protein product is CASSKGGLAVQETQYF.

There are a few counts of this clone. The chain joins TRBV6-6 to TRBJ1-1, with 11 bases fitting TRBD1. Looked up from germline, CDR1 is MNHNY and CDR2 is SVGAGI (reference sequence). CDR3 length: 15 residues. The V and J ends lost 4 bases and 7 bases, in that order; junction bases with no gene match: 8. The CDR3 DNA reads as TGTGCCAGCAGTTTTCCGGGACAGGGGGGGAGTGAAGCTTTCTTT. Protein product: CASSFPGQGGSEAFF.

The rearrangement uses TRBV13 and TRBJ2-1; 14 positions match TRBD2. CDR3 length: 17 residues. Germline assignment: CDR1 PRHDT and CDR2 FYEKMQ (reference sequence). V lost 5 bases, J lost 4 bases, and 7 bases stayed unmatched. In DNA, the CDR3 is TGTGCCAGCAGCCCGGGACTAGCGGGAGCCGGGTACAATGAGCAGTTCTTC. This gives the protein CASSPGLAGAGYNEQFF.

The rearrangement uses TRBV2 and TRBJ2-3; no clear D. Germline-derived CDR1 and CDR2 are SNHLY and FYNNEI. The CDR3 extends over 11 amino acids. Trimming took 4 bases from V and 5 from J, leaving 4 bases between them. In DNA, the CDR3 is TGTGCCAGCAGTGGCGGAGATACGCAGTATTTT. It encodes CASSGGDTQYF.

A word on this clone: This may arise from a read error, as a much more abundant clone is one base away. The chain joins TRBV5-1 to TRBJ2-1, with 7 bases lining up with TRBD2. CDR3 length: 16 amino acids. CDR1 and CDR2 from the germline V gene are SGHRS and YFSETQ. The CDR3 nucleotides read TGCGCCAGCAGCTTGGACCCGGGAGGAGGGAATCATGAGCAGCTCTTC. Translating it yields CASSLDPGGGNHEQLF.

The J gene is TRBJ1-1, the V gene TRBV7-2, with D possibly TRBD1 on 6 matching bases. The ends were cut back, 5 bases at V and 1 base at J, with 8 bases in the middle. This CDR3 region has 13 residues. Per germline, CDR1 SGHTA and CDR2 FQGNSA. CDR3 nucleotides: TGTGCCAGCAGCGCGACAGGGAACACTGAAGCTTTCTTT. Translating gives CASSATGNTEAFF. Full variable domain (missing parts from reference TRBV7-2 and TRBJ1-1): GAGVSQSPSNKVTEKGKDVELRCDPISGHTALYWYRQSLGQGLEFLIYFQGNSAPDKSGLPSDRFSAERTGGSVSTLTIQRTQQEDSAVYLCASSATGNTEAFFGQGTRLTVV.

Comment on this clone: Sequence at one end of the junction differs from germline and may be a read error. CDR3: CASNLDAYEQYF. As DNA, the CDR3 is TGTGCCAGCAACTTGGACGCATACGAGCAGTACTTC. V gene TRBV5-4 combines with J gene TRBJ2-7; unclear D gene. The length of the CDR3 is 12 residues. Germline assignment: CDR1 SGHNT and CDR2 YYREEE (reference sequence).

This clone appeared a few times. This chain links TRBV2 with TRBJ2-7, with D uncertain. V was trimmed by 4 bases and J by 6 bases, leaving 16 bases between them. Per germline, CDR1 SNHLY and CDR2 FYNNEI. CDR3 length equals 14 residues. The CDR3 here is CASSVPLSLGEQYF. For the CDR3, the DNA is TGTGCCAGCAGTGTACCTCTCTCCCTCGGCGAGCAGTACTTC. Based on the CDR3 plus reference TRBV2 and TRBJ2-7, the full variable domain is EPEVTQTPSHQVTQMGQEVILRCVPISNHLYFYWYRQILGQKVEFLVSFYNNEISEKSEIFDDQFSVERPDGSNFTLKIRSTKLEDSAMYFCASSVPLSLGEQYFGPGTRLTVT.

This clone was observed a few times. This chain joins TRBV4-2 and TRBJ2-5; weak D call: TRBD2 (5 bases). This CDR3 contains 14 residues. V was trimmed by 5 bases and J by 3 bases, leaving 13 bases between them. Per the germline V gene, CDR1 is LGHNA and CDR2 is YNFKEQ. CDR3 sequence (DNA): TGTGCCAGCAGCTATAGGACGGGAAAAGAGACCCAGTACTTC. Translation: CASSYRTGKETQYF.

This clone was detected only a few times. In nucleotides, the CDR3 is TGCGCCAGCAGCCAAGATTGGACTAGCGATAGCACAGATACGCAGTATTTT. This gives the protein CASSQDWTSDSTDTQYF. The J gene is TRBJ2-3, the V gene TRBV4-3; the match to TRBD2 covers 9 bases. Germline lookup yields CDR1 LGHNA and CDR2 YSLEER. Trimming took 0 bases from V and 0 from J; bases not matched to a gene: 4. This CDR3 spans 17 amino acids.

This clone appeared a few times. This specimen includes other DNA sequences encoding the same CDR3. The CDR3 here is CSVAETSGPQETQYF. DNA of the CDR3: TGCAGCGTGGCGGAGACTAGCGGACCCCAAGAGACCCAGTACTTC. This rearrangement joins TRBV29-1 to TRBJ2-5, with 9 bases aligning to TRBD2. The J segment lost 1 base and the V segment lost 6 bases, leaving 9 bases of the junction unmatched. From germline, CDR1 is SQVTM and CDR2 ANQGSEA. The CDR3 has 15 amino acids.

This clone came up a few times. The CDR3 reads CSVEEPRGDSYEQYF. The CDR3 nucleotides are TGCAGCGTTGAAGAACCAAGGGGGGACTCCTACGAGCAGTACTTC. The V call is TRBV29-1, the J call TRBJ2-7; D could derive from TRBD1 or TRBD2 (6 bases each). The germline CDR1 and CDR2 sequences are SQVTM and ANQGSEA. The V end lost 0 bases, the J end lost 0 bases, and 12 bases lay between the germline ends. The CDR3 loop spans 15 amino acids.

The CDR3 region is CASSVTIGGAGDTQYF. The CDR3 DNA reads as TGTGCCAGCAGCGTCACCATAGGGGGCGCGGGGGATACGCAGTATTTT. This chain uses TRBV9 with TRBJ2-3; a weak D match, TRBD1 (7 bases). This CDR3 contains 16 residues. Germline values: CDR1 SGDLS, CDR2 YYNGEE. With 2 bases removed from V and 6 bases from J, the gap between germline ends came to 19 bases.

The chain links TRBV6-5 to TRBJ2-5; D remains ambiguous. Trimming stripped 2 bases from V and 3 bases from J, with 10 bases between. Germline CDR1 reads MNHEY; CDR2 reads SVGAGI. This CDR3 is built from 14 residues. CDR3 amino acids: CASSYRVDEETQYF. The CDR3 coding sequence is TGTGCCAGCAGTTACCGGGTGGACGAAGAGACCCAGTACTTC.

The CDR3 protein is CASGFTSTNEKLFF. CDR3 nucleotides: TGTGCCAGCGGGTTTACATCTACTAATGAAAAACTGTTTTTT. The V gene is TRBV7-9, the J gene TRBJ1-4; D ambiguous. The V and J ends lost 8 bases and 2 bases respectively, with 12 bases between them. Germline CDR1 and CDR2: SEHNR and FQNEAQ (reference sequence). The CDR3 sequence is 14 residues long.

This chain joins TRBV2 and TRBJ1-4, with a tentative D call TRBD1 (6 bases). Per germline, CDR1 SNHLY and CDR2 FYNNEI. The V end lost 7 bases, the J end lost 4 bases, and 16 bases lay between the germline ends. The CDR3 has 15 amino acids. CDR3 coding DNA: TGTGCCAGCACCGCTCTTGGACAGAATAATGAAAAACTGTTTTTT. It yields the protein CASTALGQNNEKLFF. The full variable domain, rest sourced from reference TRBV2 and TRBJ1-4, is EPEVTQTPSHQVTQMGQEVILRCVPISNHLYFYWYRQILGQKVEFLVSFYNNEISEKSEIFDDQFSVERPDGSNFTLKIRSTKLEDSAMYFCASTALGQNNEKLFFGSGTQLSVL.

There are a few counts of this clone. V usage is TRBV6-5 and J usage is TRBJ1-2; D gene ambiguous. Trimming removed 6 bases at V and 3 bases at J, with 11 bases between. The germline gives CDR1 MNHEY, CDR2 SVGAGI. The CDR3 runs 13 residues. In DNA form, the CDR3 reads TGTGCCAGCAGGAGGACTGAACACTATGGCTACACCTTC. It codes for CASRRTEHYGYTF.

This clone was recorded many times. V and J are TRBV7-9 and TRBJ2-5; D is uncertain. Trimming took 5 bases from V and 5 from J, leaving 9 bases between them. The CDR3 is 12 amino acids. Germline V lookup: CDR1 SEHNR, CDR2 FQNEAQ (reference sequence). This CDR3 is CASSPVPETQYF. CDR3 coding DNA: TGTGCCAGCAGCCCGGTCCCCGAGACCCAGTACTTC.

The chain links TRBV7-9 to TRBJ2-5; D is unresolved. V gave up 0 bases and J gave up 9 bases, with 8 bases separating them. Looked up from germline, CDR1 is SEHNR and CDR2 is FQNEAQ (reference sequence). The CDR3 spans 12 residues. The CDR3 spells CASSLAREPQYF. CDR3 nucleotides: TGTGCCAGCAGCTTAGCAAGAGAACCCCAGTACTTC.

This clone showed up many times. The chain carries TRBV10-1 and TRBJ2-3; 7 bases match TRBD2. The CDR3 has 11 amino acids. V lost 8 bases, J lost 5 bases, and 1 base stayed unmatched. The germline gives CDR1 WNHNN, CDR2 SYGVQD (reference sequence). As DNA, the CDR3 is TGCGCCAGCGCTAGCGGAGATACGCAGTATTTT. The encoded protein is CASASGDTQYF.

The sample holds many counts of this clone. The gene calls are TRBV6-5 and TRBJ2-1; D is uncertain. Germline V gene sequence: CDR1 MNHEY, CDR2 SVGAGI. This CDR3 region has 12 residues. The V and J ends lost 6 bases and 9 bases respectively, with 12 bases between them. The DNA of the CDR3 is TGTGCCAGCAGCCTATCTGGACGTGAGCAGTTCTTC. Protein sequence: CASSLSGREQFF.

This clone has just a few counts. The V call is TRBV4-1, the J call TRBJ2-5; D is unclear. Germline V CDR1 and CDR2: MGHRA, YSYEKL. The CDR3 runs to 18 residues. V lost 2 bases and J 7 bases, leaving 26 bases between the germline ends. The DNA for the CDR3 is TGCGCCAGCAGCCAAAGTGGAGCCGTGGGCGGCGCACCAAGGACCCAGTACTTC. This encodes CASSQSGAVGGAPRTQYF.

The gene calls are TRBV7-6 and TRBJ2-1, with D unclear. Between the trimmed V and J ends, which lost 1 base and 5 bases, there was a span of 9 bases. The CDR3 runs to 14 residues. CDR1 and CDR2 from the germline V gene are SGHVS and FNYEAQ. The CDR3 loop is CASSLGNTHNEQFF. In nucleotides, the CDR3 is TGTGCCAGCAGCTTAGGTAACACCCACAATGAGCAGTTCTTC.

This clone was detected a few times. The V and J genes are TRBV5-6 and TRBJ2-4; TRBD2 is a possible D gene (6 bases). The length of the CDR3 is 13 residues. Trimming pared 4 bases from V and 15 bases from J, leaving 20 bases between. In germline, CDR1 is SGHDT, CDR2 YYEEEE. CDR3 amino acids: CASSLGLTQDLYF. For the CDR3, the DNA is TGTGCCAGCAGCCTGGGACTCACCCAAGATTTGTACTTC. Full variable domain (outside the CDR3, taken from reference TRBV5-6 and TRBJ2-4): DAGVTQSPTHLIKTRGQQVTLRCSPKSGHDTVSWYQQALGQGPQFIFQYYEEEERQRGNFPDRFSGHQFPNYSSELNVNALLLGDSALYLCASSLGLTQDLYFGAGTRLSVL.

This clone was found a few times. J is TRBJ2-7 and V is TRBV19; either TRBD1 or TRBD2 may supply D (5 bases each). Germline CDR1 LNHDA, CDR2 SQIVND (reference sequence). V was pared by 3 bases and J by 2 bases, with 11 bases between. This CDR3 region has 14 residues. CDR3 region: CASSIVRGPYEQYF. CDR3 sequence (DNA): TGTGCCAGTAGTATCGTCCGGGGACCCTACGAGCAGTACTTC.

This clone was found a few times. The V gene is TRBV7-2, the J gene TRBJ2-7, with D perhaps matching TRBD2 (5 bases). The ends were cut back, 2 bases at V and 3 bases at J, with 11 bases in the middle. Looked up from germline, CDR1 is SGHTA and CDR2 is FQGNSA. The CDR3 length is 14 residues. The CDR3 protein is CASSLMEAVYEQYF. The CDR3 DNA reads TGTGCCAGCAGCTTAATGGAAGCGGTCTACGAGCAGTACTTC.

The sample holds many counts of this clone. The CDR3 end shows no conserved phenylalanine or tryptophan, and so a read error is likely. Because the CDR3's place on the DNA is in doubt, the DNA is left out and the CDR3 is given as listed by TCRdb. The rearrangement links TRBV29-1 to TRBJ1-1; the listed D gene, TRBD1, was not tested against the DNA. Germline values: CDR1 SQVTM, CDR2 ANQGSEA. The CDR3 spans 11 residues, counting both ends. CDR3 in amino acids: CSVEVGTVTSL.

The rearrangement joins TRBV18 to TRBJ2-6; 9 bases align to TRBD1. With 3 bases clipped from V and 0 bases from J, the junction kept 3 bases outside the gene matches. Per the germline V gene, CDR1 is KGHSH and CDR2 is LQKENI. The CDR3 has 17 amino acids. Written as DNA, the CDR3 is TGTGCCAGCTCACCGGGGACAGGGAGCTCTGGGGCCAACGTCCTGACTTTC. Amino acid sequence: CASSPGTGSSGANVLTF.